The 23 T cell receptor beta chains below all came from one sample that was sequenced in a study of T cell repertoires in cytomegalovirus infection. Each CDR3 protein gets one entry after TCRdb re-called the reads with MiXCR. The repertoire has approximately 750,000 distinct CDR3 sequences, 35% to 45% of them found once; the top ten carry about 2.8%. Sequenced sample: PBMCs. The source of these receptors is a human donor in good health (CMV status not recorded). Some clones in this sample may be carry-over from other donors' samples.

The chain is built from TRBV18 and TRBJ2-7; no definite D call. Germline loops: CDR1 KGHSH, CDR2 LQKENI. CDR3 size: 12 residues. V lost 1 base and J 5 bases, leaving 6 bases between the germline ends. CDR3 residues: CASSPRIDEQYF. CDR3 in DNA: TGTGCCAGCTCACCACGAATCGACGAGCAGTACTTC.

This clonotype appeared a few times. The rearrangement links TRBV5-6 to TRBJ2-1; D is undetermined. From germline, CDR1 is SGHDT and CDR2 YYEEEE. This CDR3 is 12 amino acids long. Deletions cut 0 bases from V and 8 bases from J, with 6 bases between. The CDR3 region is CASSLGWDEQFF. CDR3 in DNA: TGTGCCAGCAGCTTGGGTTGGGATGAGCAGTTCTTC. Combining the CDR3 with reference TRBV5-6 and TRBJ2-1 gives the whole variable domain DAGVTQSPTHLIKTRGQQVTLRCSPKSGHDTVSWYQQALGQGPQFIFQYYEEEERQRGNFPDRFSGHQFPNYSSELNVNALLLGDSALYLCASSLGWDEQFFGPGTRLTVL.

The rearrangement joins TRBV5-1 to TRBJ2-7; TRBD1 agrees at 7 bases. Germline V gene lookup returns CDR1 SGHRS and CDR2 YFSETQ. V shed 4 bases and J 0 bases; nucleotides not matched to a gene: 7. The CDR3 totals 15 residues. CDR3 sequence reads: CASSIEGQSSYEQYF. CDR3 coding DNA: TGCGCCAGCAGCATAGAGGGACAGAGCTCCTACGAGCAGTACTTC.

Notes on this clonotype: This may be a read error: a much more frequent sequence differs by one nucleotide. The chain uses TRBV7-6 and TRBJ2-1; 12 bases fit TRBD2. CDR1 is SGHVS and CDR2 is FNYEAQ in the germline V gene. The CDR3 has 14 residues. In DNA form, the CDR3 reads TGTGCCAGCAGCCTAGCGGGGGGGCTTACTGAGCAGTTCTTC. As protein: CASSLAGGLTEQFF.

This clonotype was observed a handful of times. Here the CDR3 DNA reads TGTGCCAGCAGTGAGCCGGGACGGCCGGGACTAGCGGGATACGAGCAGTACTTC. This encodes CASSEPGRPGLAGYEQYF. This rearrangement joins TRBV25-1 to TRBJ2-7; the match to TRBD2 covers 13 bases. V shed 3 bases, J shed 4 bases, and the junction held 12 bases outside the gene matches. CDR3 length equals 18 residues. Germline V gene sequence: CDR1 MGHDK, CDR2 SYGVNS.

The J gene is TRBJ1-2, the V gene TRBV20-1; no clear D. The germline CDR1 and CDR2 sequences are DFQATT and SNEGSKA (reference sequence). The length of the CDR3 is 15 residues. V lost 0 bases to trimming and J lost 1 base, with 12 bases between them. The CDR3 is CSARDRAGNNYGYTF. CDR3 bases: TGCAGTGCTAGAGACAGAGCGGGGAATAACTATGGCTACACCTTC.

This clonotype was counted at least ten times. The genes are TRBV7-8 and TRBJ2-7; 10 bases are shared with TRBD2. V shed 1 base, J shed 3 bases, and the junction held 3 bases outside the gene matches. The CDR3 covers 15 residues. CDR1 and CDR2 (germline): SGHVS, FQNEAQ. CDR3 nucleotides: TGTGCCAGCAGCTTAGAGGCTAGCGGGAGCTACGAGCAGTACTTC. Protein: CASSLEASGSYEQYF.

The chain is built from TRBV20-1 and TRBJ1-5; D remains ambiguous. Germline CDR1 DFQATT, CDR2 SNEGSKA (reference sequence). There are 12 residues in the CDR3. V was pared by 3 bases and J by 12 bases, with 15 bases between. In DNA, the CDR3 is TGCAGTGCTAGGACCCCGGGGAGGAACCAGCATTTT. This translates into CSARTPGRNQHF.

This clonotype was found many times. The V gene is TRBV6-1, the J gene TRBJ2-1; 7 bases match TRBD2. The CDR3 sequence is 14 residues long. Germline V gene lookup returns CDR1 MNHNS and CDR2 SASEGT. The trim removed 10 bases at V and 8 bases at J, leaving 14 bases unmatched. As DNA, the CDR3 is TGTGCCACCGCGACGTGGGGGGGTAACGATGAGCAGTTCTTC. This encodes CATATWGGNDEQFF.

This clonotype was seen once. The V and J genes are TRBV7-9 and TRBJ1-2, with D unresolved. V shed 1 base and J shed 5 bases, with 17 bases lying between them. This CDR3 spans 16 amino acids. Per the germline V gene, CDR1 is SEHNR and CDR2 is FQNEAQ (reference sequence). The DNA for the CDR3 is TGTGCCAGCAGCTTAGTGGCCCGCCGGCCGGGATATGGCTACACCTTC. Residues: CASSLVARRPGYGYTF.

This clonotype turned up a few times. The rearrangement uses TRBV28 and TRBJ2-3, with D possibly matching TRBD2 (5 bases). The CDR3 spans 19 residues. Looked up from germline, CDR1 is MDHEN and CDR2 is SYDVKM. V was pared by 6 bases and J by 0 bases, with 25 bases between. CDR3 DNA: TGTGCCAGCAGCGAGGAGGTGTGGGCCACCGCCCCTAGCACAGATACGCAGTATTTT. As protein: CASSEEVWATAPSTDTQYF.

This clonotype was counted once. This rearrangement joins TRBV28 to TRBJ1-6; D not resolved. This CDR3 region has 11 residues. Trimming removed 4 bases from V and 10 bases from J, with 5 bases in between. CDR1 is MDHEN, CDR2 SYDVKM, per germline. The CDR3 region is CASSSDSPLHF. The CDR3 DNA sequence: TGTGCCAGCAGTTCGGACTCACCCCTCCACTTT.

There are a few counts of this clonotype. J is TRBJ1-1 and V is TRBV19; 9 bases fit TRBD1. CDR1 and CDR2 from the germline V gene are LNHDA and SQIVND (reference sequence). The CDR3 contains 17 residues. V shed 5 bases and J 1 base; nucleotides not matched to a gene: 11. The CDR3 nucleotides read TGTGCCAGTAGTCTTGAGGACAGGGGCCTAGGGAACACTGAAGCTTTCTTT. Translation: CASSLEDRGLGNTEAFF.

This chain's CDR3 is CASSYNRRGMNTEAFF. As DNA, the CDR3 is TGTGCCAGCAGTTACAATCGCCGGGGAATGAACACTGAAGCTTTCTTT. The chain carries TRBV6-5 and TRBJ1-1; D gene unclear. This CDR3 has 16 amino acids. V was trimmed by 2 bases and J by 0 bases, leaving 13 bases between them. Germline CDR1 is MNHEY and CDR2 is SVGAGI.

This clonotype has a handful of counts. The chain recombines TRBV27 with TRBJ1-2; D ambiguous. CDR3 size: 15 residues. Germline V gene lookup returns CDR1 MNHEY and CDR2 SMNVEV (reference sequence). With 7 bases removed from V and 1 base from J, the gap between germline ends came to 16 bases. The CDR3 protein is CASKVGVAFNYGYTF. CDR3 in DNA: TGTGCCAGCAAAGTTGGCGTGGCCTTTAACTATGGCTACACCTTC.

The DNA of the CDR3 is TGTGCCAGCAGTTACACGGCAGGGGGATGGGGGGAGCTGTTTTTT. Its translation is CASSYTAGGWGELFF. The rearrangement joins TRBV6-8 to TRBJ2-2; 7 bases map to TRBD1. The CDR3 is 15 amino acids. The J segment lost 8 bases and the V segment lost 2 bases, leaving 8 bases of the junction unmatched. Germline V gene lookup returns CDR1 MNHGY and CDR2 SAAAGT.

V is TRBV20-1 and J is TRBJ2-2; D is possibly TRBD2 (5 bases). The CDR3 is 13 amino acids. From germline, CDR1 is DFQATT and CDR2 SNEGSKA (reference sequence). Trimming took off 4 bases at V and 8 bases at J, with 14 bases between the two ends. The CDR3, as DNA: TGCAGTGCTACCCGTGAGGGCAGGGGGGAGCTGTTTTTT. Translation: CSATREGRGELFF.

The chain carries TRBV7-9 and TRBJ2-1; D might be TRBD1 or TRBD2, each matching 5 bases. Trimming shortened V by 2 bases and J by 5 bases, and 19 bases separated the two germline ends. Germline values: CDR1 SEHNR, CDR2 FQNEAQ (reference sequence). The CDR3 totals 17 residues. The CDR3 nucleotides are TGTGCCAGCAGCTTAAAAGGGGATGGGGGATCGAACAATGAGCAGTTCTTC. As protein: CASSLKGDGGSNNEQFF.

This clonotype was detected only a few times. The chain links TRBV4-2 to TRBJ1-6, with 9 bases fitting TRBD1. V gave up 4 bases and J gave up 7 bases; unmatched junction bases: 8. The CDR3 contains 16 residues. Germline assignment: CDR1 LGHNA and CDR2 YNFKEQ. CDR3 sequence: CASSLVLDRGNSPLHF. The CDR3, as DNA: TGTGCCAGCAGCCTAGTCTTGGACAGGGGAAATTCACCCCTCCACTTT.

This clonotype came up a few times. J is TRBJ2-1 and V is TRBV28; a possible D gene is TRBD2 (7 bases). Trimming shortened V by 1 base and J by 6 bases, and 16 bases separated the two germline ends. This CDR3 region has 16 residues. Germline lookup yields CDR1 MDHEN and CDR2 SYDVKM. The CDR3 nucleotides are TGTGCCAGCAGTTTATCGGGGGGCGTTTCGGCCAATGAGCAGTTCTTC. Translation: CASSLSGGVSANEQFF. The variable domain in full, completed from reference TRBV28 and TRBJ2-1, reads DVKVTQSSRYLVKRTGEKVFLECVQDMDHENMFWYRQDPGLGLRLIYFSYDVKMKEKGDIPEGYSVSREKKERFSLILESASTNQTSMYLCASSLSGGVSANEQFFGPGTRLTVL.

Points on this clonotype: A read error is possible here, since a much larger clone lies one base away. This CDR3 reads CASSLAAVADTQYF. CDR3 nucleotide sequence: TGTGCCAGCAGCTTAGCGGCGGTCGCAGATACGCAGTATTTT. The rearrangement uses TRBV7-8 and TRBJ2-3; no clear D gene. Germline lookup yields CDR1 SGHVS and CDR2 FQNEAQ. V was pared by 0 bases and J by 4 bases, with 8 bases between. CDR3 length equals 14 residues.

Concerning this clonotype itself: It is likely a read error, because the conserved phenylalanine at the end of the CDR3 is missing. This chain links TRBV28 with TRBJ1-1; no clear D gene. Germline lookup yields CDR1 MDHEN and CDR2 SYDVKM. This CDR3 contains 12 residues. Trimming shortened V by 6 bases and J by 10 bases, and 15 bases separated the two germline ends. The DNA for the CDR3 is TGTGCCAGCAGCAGCAGTGGTGGGGTAGCTTTCTTG. Its translation is CASSSSGGVAFL.

This clonotype has just a few counts. V usage is TRBV10-3 and J usage is TRBJ1-1; weak D call: TRBD1 (6 bases). V shed 6 bases and J shed 3 bases, with 11 bases lying between them. The CDR3 covers 13 residues. Germline V lookup: CDR1 ENHRY, CDR2 SYGVKD. The CDR3 region has the DNA TGTGCCATCAGCCCCAAGGGGGACACTGAAGCTTTCTTT. Its protein is CAISPKGDTEAFF.